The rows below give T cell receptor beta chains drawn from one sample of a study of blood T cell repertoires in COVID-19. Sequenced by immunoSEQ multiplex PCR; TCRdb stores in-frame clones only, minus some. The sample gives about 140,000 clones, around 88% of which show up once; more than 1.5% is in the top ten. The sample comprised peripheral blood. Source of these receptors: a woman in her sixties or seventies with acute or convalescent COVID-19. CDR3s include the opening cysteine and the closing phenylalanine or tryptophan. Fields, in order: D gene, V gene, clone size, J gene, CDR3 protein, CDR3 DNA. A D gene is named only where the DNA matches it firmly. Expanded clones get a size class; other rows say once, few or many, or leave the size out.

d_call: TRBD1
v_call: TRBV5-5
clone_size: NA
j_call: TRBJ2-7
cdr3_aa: CASTITGTAYEQYF
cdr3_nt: TGTGCCAGCACTATCACGGGGACAGCGTACGAGCAGTACTTC

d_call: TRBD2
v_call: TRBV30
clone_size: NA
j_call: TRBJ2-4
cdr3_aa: CAWVTSAAKNIQYF
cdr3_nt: TGTGCCTGGGTGACTAGCGCAGCCAAAAACATTCAGTACTTC

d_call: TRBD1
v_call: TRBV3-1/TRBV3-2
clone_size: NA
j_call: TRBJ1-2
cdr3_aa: CASSPGTDQGYTF
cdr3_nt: TGTGCCAGCAGCCCCGGGACAGACCAGGGCTACACCTTC

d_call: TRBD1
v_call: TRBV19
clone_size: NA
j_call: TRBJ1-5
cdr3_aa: CASSISGRGRNSNQPQHF
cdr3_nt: TGTGCCAGTAGTATTTCGGGCAGGGGGCGAAATAGCAATCAGCCCCAGCATTTT

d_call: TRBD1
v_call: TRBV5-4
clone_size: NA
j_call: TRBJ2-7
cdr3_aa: CASSLQGAYEQYF
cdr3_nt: TGTGCCAGCAGCTTACAGGGGGCCTACGAGCAGTACTTC

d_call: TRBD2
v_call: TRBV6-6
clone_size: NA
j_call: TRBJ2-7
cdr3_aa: CASTSSGVRYF
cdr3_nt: TGTGCCAGCACTAGTAGCGGGGTACGGTACTTC

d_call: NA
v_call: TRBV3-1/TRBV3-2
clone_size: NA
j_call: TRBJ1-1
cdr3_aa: CASSQSREPNTEAFF
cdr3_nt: TGTGCCAGCAGCCAAAGTCGAGAGCCGAACACTGAAGCTTTCTTT

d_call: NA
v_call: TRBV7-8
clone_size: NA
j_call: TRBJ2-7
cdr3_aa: CASSLEQDTTYEQYF
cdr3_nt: TGTGCCAGCAGCTTAGAGCAGGATACCACCTACGAGCAGTACTTC

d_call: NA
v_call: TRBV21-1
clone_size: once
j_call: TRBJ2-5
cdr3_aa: CASSKAGTVQETQYF
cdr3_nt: TGTGCCAGCAGCAAAGCCGGGACAGTTCAAGAGACCCAGTACTTC

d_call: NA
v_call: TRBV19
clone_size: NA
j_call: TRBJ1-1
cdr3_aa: CASSIDRDTEAFF
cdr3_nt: TGTGCCAGTAGTATAGACAGGGACACTGAAGCTTTCTTT

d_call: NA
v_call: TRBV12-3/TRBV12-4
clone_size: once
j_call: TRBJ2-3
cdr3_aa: CASSFSTDTQYF
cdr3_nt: TGTGCCAGCAGTTTTAGTACAGATACGCAGTATTTT

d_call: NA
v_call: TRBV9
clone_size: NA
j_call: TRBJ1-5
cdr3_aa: CASSVGVLSNQPQHF
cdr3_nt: TGTGCCAGCAGCGTAGGCGTCCTTAGCAATCAGCCCCAGCATTTT

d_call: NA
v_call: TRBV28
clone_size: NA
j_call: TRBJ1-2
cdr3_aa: CASSLFRGSYGYTF
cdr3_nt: TGTGCCAGCAGTTTGTTCAGGGGTAGCTATGGCTACACCTTC

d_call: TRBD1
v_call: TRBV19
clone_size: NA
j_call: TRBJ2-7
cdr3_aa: CASSKDRTSGRQYF
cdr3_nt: TGTGCCAGTAGTAAGGACAGGACCTCCGGGCGGCAGTACTTC

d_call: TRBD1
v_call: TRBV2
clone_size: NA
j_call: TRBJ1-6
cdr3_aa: CASSDQIDRGVSPLHF
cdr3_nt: TGTGCCAGCAGTGATCAGATTGACAGGGGAGTCTCACCCCTCCACTTT

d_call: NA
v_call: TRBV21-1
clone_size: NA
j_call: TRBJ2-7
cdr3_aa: CASSFSGADCKQYF
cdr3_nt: TGTGCCAGCAGCTTCAGCGGGGCCGATTGCAAGCAGTACTTC

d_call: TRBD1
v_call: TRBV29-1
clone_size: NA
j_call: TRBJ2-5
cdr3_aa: CSVDRTGGEETQYF
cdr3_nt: TGCAGCGTCGACCGTACAGGGGGCGAGGAGACCCAGTACTTC

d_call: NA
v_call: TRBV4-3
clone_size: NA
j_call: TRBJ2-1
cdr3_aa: CASSPEERIYNEQFF
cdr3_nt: TGCGCCAGCAGCCCCGAGGAGCGGATCTACAATGAGCAGTTCTTC

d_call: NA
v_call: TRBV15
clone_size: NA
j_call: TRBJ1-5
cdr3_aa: CATSRDRPRGGNQPQHF
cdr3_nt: TGTGCCACCAGCAGAGATCGGCCCAGGGGTGGGAATCAGCCCCAGCATTTT

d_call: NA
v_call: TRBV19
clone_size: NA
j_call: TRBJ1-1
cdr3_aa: CATFQGRRTEAFF
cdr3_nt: TGTGCCACGTTTCAGGGGCGAAGGACTGAAGCTTTCTTT

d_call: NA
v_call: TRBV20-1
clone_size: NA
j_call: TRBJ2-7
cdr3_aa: CSVGRVSEQYF
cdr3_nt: TGCAGTGTCGGCAGGGTTTCCGAGCAGTACTTC

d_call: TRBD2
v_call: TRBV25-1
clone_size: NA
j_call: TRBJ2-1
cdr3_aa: CASSEYTGLAAYNEQFF
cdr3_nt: TGTGCCAGCAGTGAATATACGGGACTAGCGGCCTACAATGAGCAGTTCTTC